The T cell receptor (beta chain) under discussion was sequenced for a study of T cell repertoires in cytomegalovirus infection. Across the whole study: Both CMV infection and a matching HLA type were indicated by public TCR beta signatures.

In the case of this clonotype: Antigen specificity is unknown.

Study results and caveats: The ex vivo response was dominated by HLA-C-restricted CMV-specific TCR beta clonotypes.

The CDR3 consists of 14 residues. In germline, CDR1 is MNHEY, CDR2 SVGEGT. V gave up 6 bases and J gave up 12 bases; unmatched junction bases: 12. TCRdb reprocessed the reads with MiXCR, giving one entry per CDR3 protein. Of under 200,000 distinct CDR3 sequences listed, 9.5% are singletons. This sequence originates from a human donor in good health (CMV status not recorded). Some clones in this sample may be carry-over from other donors' samples. The sequenced sample consisted of PBMCs. The chain uses TRBV6-2 or TRBV6-3 and TRBJ2-1; TRBD1 aligns across 9 bases. The CDR3 is CASSGGQGPMGQFF. In DNA, the CDR3 is TGTGCCAGCAGCGGGGGACAGGGCCCAATGGGGCAGTTCTTC.